This T cell receptor (beta chain) was observed in a study of blood T cell repertoires in COVID-19 (dated by TCRdb to the early 2020s). Describing the broader study: Samples from collaborators originated in the United States, Italy and Spain and spanned both the acute and convalescent phases of COVID-19. Subjects who had been exposed to COVID-19, were actively infected with it, or had recovered from it provided the deeply sampled blood TCRbeta repertoires that made up the dataset. Nearly every sample came with metadata listing a de-identified subject ID, COVID-19 status, age in years and sex. The material from the prospective study consisted of cDNA or gDNA derived from T cells, B-cell-depleted T cells, or PBMCs. The samples were drawn from two sources: the first 160 participants of the ongoing ImmuneRACE study, and approximately 1,300 subjects contributed by 6 global collaborators. HLA class I and class II types, where available, came from metadata supplied by the sample provider rather than from assay-based typing. The repertoires were released in a freely available public database intended as a resource for research on the immune response to SARS-CoV-2.

Broad study findings and their caveats: Clinical and demographic metadata were provided uncurated, with the amount varying by source and participant.

About this clone itself: The specificity of this receptor is unknown. Base qualities are not recorded, but no much larger clone differs from it by a single base.

From a lookup of the germline V gene, CDR1 and CDR2 are SGHTA and FQGNSA. Including cysteine and phenylalanine, the CDR3 has 18 amino acids. Here the CDR3 DNA is all that survives: 54 bases in frame from base 1. Clipping removes 2 bases from V and 5 bases from J, with 12 as the unmatched junction base count. TCRbeta CDR3 regions were amplified from genomic DNA using the immunoSEQ Assay, a bias-controlled multiplex PCR. As for how the authors treated the data: Nucleated cell counts per sample were estimated from amplification of reference gene primers within the assay. To quantify the absolute abundance of each unique TCRbeta CDR3 rearrangement, sequence reads were collapsed and filtered. For each sample, productive Simpson clonality was calculated as the square root of Simpson's diversity index across productive rearrangements. In TCRdb, the immuneACCESS table is reduced to in-frame sequences with V and J assigned. These tables do not hold every clone; where another copy was compared, an unresolved V gene accounts for under half, and the others remain unexplained. The DNA gave D and trimming, while V, J and clone size come from that table. The sample data list fewer than 95,000 clones, and less than 80% of these were observed just once. The ten largest account for under 15% of the sample.

The collaborating institutions used their own protocols to collect whole blood in K2EDTA tubes. For TCRbeta analysis, collaborator samples were shipped as frozen whole blood, as isolated PBMCs, or as DNA extracted from either sample type. The source material was peripheral blood. This chain joins TRBV7-2 to TRBJ2-3; TRBD2 aligns with 11 central bases. The receptor was isolated from a woman over 75 with acute or convalescent COVID-19. For the CDR3, the sequence is CASSLTSTSGAALDTQYF. The nucleotide sequence is TGTGCCAGCAGCTTAACCTCGACTAGCGGGGCGGCCTTAGATACGCAGTATTTT.